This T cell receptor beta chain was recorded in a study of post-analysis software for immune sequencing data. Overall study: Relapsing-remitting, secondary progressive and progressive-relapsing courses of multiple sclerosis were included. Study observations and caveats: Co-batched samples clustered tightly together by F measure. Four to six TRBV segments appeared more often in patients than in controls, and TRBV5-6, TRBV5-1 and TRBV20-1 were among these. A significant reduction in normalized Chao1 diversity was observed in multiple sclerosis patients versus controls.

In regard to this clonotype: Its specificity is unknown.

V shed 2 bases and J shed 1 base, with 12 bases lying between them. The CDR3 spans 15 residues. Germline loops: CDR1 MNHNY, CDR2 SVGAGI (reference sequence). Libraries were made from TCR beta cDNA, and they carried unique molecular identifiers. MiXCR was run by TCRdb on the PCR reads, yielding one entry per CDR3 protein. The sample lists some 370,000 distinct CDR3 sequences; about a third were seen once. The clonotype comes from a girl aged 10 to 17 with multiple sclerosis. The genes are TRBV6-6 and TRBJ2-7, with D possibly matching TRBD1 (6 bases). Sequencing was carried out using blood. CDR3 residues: CASSYTGQRSYEQYF. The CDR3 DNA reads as TGTGCCAGCAGTTACACAGGACAGCGATCCTACGAGCAGTACTTC.